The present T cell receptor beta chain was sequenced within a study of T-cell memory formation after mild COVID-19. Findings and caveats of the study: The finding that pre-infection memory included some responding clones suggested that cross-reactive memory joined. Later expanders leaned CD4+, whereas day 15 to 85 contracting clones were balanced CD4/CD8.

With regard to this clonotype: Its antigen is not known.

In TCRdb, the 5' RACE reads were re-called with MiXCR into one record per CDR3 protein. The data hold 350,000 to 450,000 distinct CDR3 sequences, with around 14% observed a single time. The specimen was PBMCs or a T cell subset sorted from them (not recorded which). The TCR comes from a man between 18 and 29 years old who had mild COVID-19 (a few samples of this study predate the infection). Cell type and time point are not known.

The DNA for the CDR3 is TGTGCCAGCAGTTACTCGACGGGCATCGCCTCGGGGGGCCGCACAGATACGCAGTATTTT. Amino acids: CASSYSTGIASGGRTDTQYF. V usage is TRBV6-5 and J usage is TRBJ2-3; D is possibly TRBD2 (7 bases). This CDR3 has 20 residues. V was shortened by 0 bases and J by 1 base, with 23 bases between the two germline ends. CDR1 is MNHEY and CDR2 is SVGAGI in the germline V gene.